The entry below describes one T cell receptor (beta chain). The method was immunoSEQ multiplex PCR; TCRdb's version includes in-frame clones alone and lacks a portion of them. The top ten clones hold around 5.8% of a sample with 100,000 to 150,000 clones, 80% to 90% of them seen once. Germline CDR1 SGDLS, CDR2 YYNGEE. V was shortened by 0 bases and J by 0 bases, with 4 bases between the two germline ends. This CDR3 contains 14 residues. The sample comes from a study of T cell responses to AZD1222 COVID-19 vaccine. The sample here was peripheral blood, taken on day 0 of AZD1222 vaccination. This sequence joins TRBV9 and TRBJ2-1; D unclear. The receptor's source is an adult in good health. CDR3 sequence: CASSVEDSYNEQFF. CDR3 coding DNA: TGTGCCAGCAGCGTAGAAGACTCCTACAATGAGCAGTTCTTC.